These 8 T cell receptor beta chains originate from one sample sequenced in a study of metastatic and nonmetastatic thyroid tumors. Thyroid surgery was preceded by no treatment in any patient. TCRdb redid the clone calls on the PCR reads using MiXCR. The table shows approximately 20,000 clones, with roughly 22% occurring only once. The sequencing input was tumor tissue. The receptors shown here come from a male donor with papillary thyroid cancer or a benign thyroid nodule (not recorded which). Some clones in this sample may be carry-over from other donors' samples.

A remark on this clone: This may come from a read error, since a much larger clone is one base off. CDR3 residues: CASIQGQGDQETQYF. DNA for the CDR3: TGTGCCAGCATCCAAGGACAGGGGGATCAAGAGACCCAGTACTTC. The V and J genes are TRBV3-1 and TRBJ2-5, with 10 bases fitting TRBD1. This CDR3 comprises 15 residues. Germline V lookup: CDR1 LGHDT, CDR2 YNNKEL (reference sequence).

This clone was observed many times. The chain links TRBV12-3 or TRBV12-4 to TRBJ1-5; TRBD1 matches at 8 bases. With 7 bases clipped from V and 5 bases from J, the junction kept 7 bases outside the gene matches. The CDR3 runs to 14 residues. The CDR3 protein is CASKSGQVDQPQHF. The CDR3 bases are TGTGCCAGCAAATCGGGACAGGTTGATCAGCCCCAGCATTTT.

Sample share makes this clone medium-sized. The chain joins TRBV28 to TRBJ2-7; D gene ambiguous. Germline loops: CDR1 MDHEN, CDR2 SYDVKM. The length of the CDR3 is 15 residues. Between the trimmed V and J ends, which lost 3 bases and 4 bases, there was a span of 16 bases. CDR3 in DNA: TGTGCCAGCAGTTTCCAATCTCTGGGGTTGTACGAGCAGTACTTC. This gives the protein CASSFQSLGLYEQYF. Using reference TRBV28 and TRBJ2-7 for the parts outside the CDR3, the full variable domain is DVKVTQSSRYLVKRTGEKVFLECVQDMDHENMFWYRQDPGLGLRLIYFSYDVKMKEKGDIPEGYSVSREKKERFSLILESASTNQTSMYLCASSFQSLGLYEQYFGPGTRLTVT.

This clone was found many times. The rearrangement links TRBV7-8 to TRBJ1-2; D uncertain. The germline V and J ends were trimmed by 2 bases and 2 bases, with 6 bases remaining between them. Germline V gene sequence: CDR1 SGHVS, CDR2 FQNEAQ. This CDR3 is 13 amino acids long. The CDR3 reads CASSLLGNYGYTF. CDR3 nucleotides: TGTGCCAGCAGCTTATTAGGGAACTATGGCTACACCTTC.

This clone occurred many times. This chain connects TRBV5-4 to TRBJ2-1; TRBD2 aligns across 11 bases. The ends lost 5 bases at V and 3 bases at J; junction bases unmatched: 13. Looked up from germline, CDR1 is SGHNT and CDR2 is YYREEE (reference sequence). The CDR3 has 18 amino acids. The CDR3 sequence: CASSRLAGPQASYNEQFF. In DNA form, the CDR3 reads TGTGCCAGCAGTAGACTAGCGGGGCCCCAGGCTAGCTACAATGAGCAGTTCTTC.

Points on this clone: At one boundary the junction diverges from the germline segment, which might be a read error. This rearrangement joins TRBV10-3 to TRBJ2-3; tentatively, D is TRBD1 (6 bases). Germline assignment: CDR1 ENHRY and CDR2 SYGVKD. This CDR3 region has 15 residues. The CDR3 bases are TGTGCCACCAGTGGATGGGGGCAGGCGACAGATACGCAGTATTTT. It is translated as CATSGWGQATDTQYF.

This clone was counted a few times. Germline and junction disagree at one end, which may indicate a read error. V and J are TRBV28 and TRBJ2-7; D is uncertain. Germline V CDR1 and CDR2: MDHEN, SYDVKM. The CDR3 covers 13 residues. CDR3 sequence: CASRVGSAYEQDF. CDR3 nucleotide sequence: TGTGCCAGTAGAGTTGGCTCCGCCTACGAGCAGGACTTC.

This clone was recorded many times. The gene calls are TRBV20-1 and TRBJ1-5; D might be TRBD1 (5 bases). Per the germline V gene, CDR1 is DFQATT and CDR2 is SNEGSKA (reference sequence). V lost 4 bases and J 2 bases, leaving 9 bases between the germline ends. The CDR3 totals 13 residues. CDR3 nucleotide sequence: TGCAGTGCTAACAGGAGAGGCAATCAGCCCCAGCATTTT. Its protein product is CSANRRGNQPQHF.